The clone carrying this T cell receptor beta chain showed up just a few times. Compared with germline, one end of the junction differs, possibly owing to a read error. The CDR3 sequence is 14 residues long. Germline loops: CDR1 SEHNR, CDR2 FQNEAQ (reference sequence). The data derive from a study of blood T cells in healthy people across ages. About the study: When template switching was applied, about one barcoded beta molecule was captured per two T cells.

The donors, all healthy, were Caucasians living in Russia, aged about 6 to 90. Isolation recovered at least 6 million PBMCs from every sample. Per sample, at least 5 micrograms of total RNA were extracted. Sample-barcoded 5' priming and a J-beta primer mix drove a second PCR of roughly 7 to 11 cycles. TCRdb analysed the 5' RACE reads with MiXCR anew, one entry per CDR3 protein. The sample includes about 1.7 million distinct CDR3 sequences, over 25% of them seen just once. Sequenced material: blood. This sequence was found in a woman aged 25 to 39 in good health. The chain joins TRBV7-9 to TRBJ2-5; TRBD2 agrees at 7 bases. The CDR3 region is CAGTQTSDQDTQYF. DNA for the CDR3: TGTGCCGGCACCCAAACTAGCGACCAAGATACCCAGTACTTC.